Shown below are 21 T cell receptor beta chains from a single sample sequenced in a study of blood T cell repertoires in COVID-19. Sequencing was performed with immunoSEQ multiplex PCR; in TCRdb, only in-frame clones are kept and a portion is missing. The data contain about 160,000 clones, approximately 84% of them singletons. Sequences were obtained from peripheral blood. These receptors all stem from a man aged 40-55 years with acute or convalescent COVID-19.

This clone appeared once. The V gene is TRBV5-4, the J gene TRBJ1-2; the D gene is possibly TRBD1 (6 bases). Per germline, CDR1 SGHNT and CDR2 YYREEE (reference sequence). The CDR3 runs 15 residues. V lost 4 bases and J 4 bases, leaving 17 bases between the germline ends. CDR3: CASSPTLQGFYGYTF. CDR3 bases: TGTGCCAGCAGCCCCACGCTACAGGGTTTCTATGGCTACACCTTC.

In this sample, this clone turned up a few times. Compared with germline, one end of the junction differs, possibly owing to a read error. This chain connects TRBV29-1 to TRBJ2-1; D uncertain. CDR1 is SQVTM and CDR2 is ANQGSEA in the germline V gene. The CDR3 loop spans 11 amino acids. The CDR3 nucleotides are TGCAGCGACGCGTTCTACGATGAGCAGTTCTTC. It codes for CSDAFYDEQFF.

This chain joins TRBV28 and TRBJ1-6; TRBD1 aligns across 8 bases. From germline, CDR1 is MDHEN and CDR2 SYDVKM. The CDR3 consists of 15 residues. The V and J ends lost 6 bases and 9 bases, in that order; junction bases with no gene match: 10. In DNA form, the CDR3 reads TGTGCCAGCAGGGGGTCGACAGGGGATGTTTCACCCCTCCACTTT. It specifies CASRGSTGDVSPLHF.

The chain joins TRBV6-5 to TRBJ1-2; D gene uncertain. Germline-derived CDR1 and CDR2 are MNHEY and SVGAGI. The CDR3 extends over 13 amino acids. The V end lost 4 bases, the J end lost 1 base, and 7 bases lay between the germline ends. CDR3 amino acids: CASSSTVNYGYTF. The CDR3 DNA follows: TGTGCCAGCAGTTCAACAGTTAACTATGGCTACACCTTC.

This clone has just one count. The chain links TRBV7-9 to TRBJ2-1; D gene ambiguous. Per germline, CDR1 SEHNR and CDR2 FQNEAQ (reference sequence). This CDR3 has 12 residues. Trimming shortened V by 3 bases and J by 14 bases, and 14 bases separated the two germline ends. The DNA of the CDR3 is TGTGCCAGCAGCTTGTCCCTCGGTTCCGAGTTCTTC. Its translation: CASSLSLGSEFF.

The rearrangement joins TRBV21-1 to TRBJ2-5; TRBD1 is taken as the D call from the table, unchecked against the DNA. TRBV21-1 is annotated as a pseudogene. There are 15 residues in the CDR3. The CDR3: CASSKVGQGRETQYF. CDR3 nucleotides: TGTGCCAGCAGCAAAGTTGGACAGGGACGAGAGACCCAGTACTTC.

The rearrangement uses TRBV18 and TRBJ1-2; D might be TRBD1 (6 bases). The CDR3 covers 14 residues. CDR1 is KGHSH, CDR2 LQKENI, per germline. Trimming removed 4 bases from V and 2 bases from J, with 11 bases in between. CDR3 nucleotide sequence: TGTGCCAGCTCACAGAACAGGGAAAACTATGGCTACACCTTC. Encoded protein: CASSQNRENYGYTF.

The V and J genes are TRBV4-1 and TRBJ1-1; maybe TRBD1 (6 bases). The length of the CDR3 is 15 residues. Germline V gene data show CDR1 as MGHRA and CDR2 as YSYEKL. The germline V and J ends were trimmed by 2 bases and 4 bases, with 14 bases remaining between them. CDR3 region: CASSQTAGEGTEAFF. For the CDR3, the DNA is TGCGCCAGCAGCCAAACCGCAGGGGAAGGCACTGAAGCTTTCTTT.

This chain links TRBV11-2 with TRBJ2-7; D gene uncertain. Trimming pared 4 bases from V and 2 bases from J, leaving 12 bases between. Germline V gene data show CDR1 as SGHAT and CDR2 as FQNNGV. The CDR3 consists of 14 residues. In DNA form, the CDR3 reads TGTGCCAGCAGCTCCATTGGGCCTCCCTACGAGCAGTACTTC. The encoded protein is CASSSIGPPYEQYF.

DNA for the CDR3: TGTGCCAGCTCACCAATACAGGGGGCAACCTACGAGCAGTACTTC. Translating it yields CASSPIQGATYEQYF. This chain links TRBV18 with TRBJ2-7; TRBD1 matches at 9 bases. The CDR3 is 15 residues long. Germline values: CDR1 KGHSH, CDR2 LQKENI. Trimming at V came to 2 bases and at J to 2 bases, leaving 4 bases not matched to a gene.

The chain has TRBV6-5 and TRBJ1-2; no reliable D call. The CDR3 has 14 amino acids. The germline V gene has CDR1 MNHEY and CDR2 SVGAGI. V was pared by 6 bases and J by 6 bases, with 17 bases between. The CDR3 sequence is CASSRGREKDGYTF. The CDR3 DNA reads as TGTGCCAGCAGCCGGGGTAGGGAAAAGGATGGCTACACCTTC.

This clone has at least ten counts. This chain uses TRBV5-4 with TRBJ1-2; 7 bases map to TRBD1. This CDR3 has 13 residues. Germline CDR1 is SGHNT and CDR2 is YYREEE (reference sequence). Trimming at V came to 2 bases and at J to 6 bases, leaving 4 bases not matched to a gene. CDR3 in DNA: TGTGCCAGCAGCTTATTAGGGGGCGATGGCTACACCTTC. Translating it yields CASSLLGGDGYTF.

The chain links TRBV30 to TRBJ2-7; unclear D gene. This CDR3 has 12 amino acids. V lost 3 bases to trimming and J lost 9 bases, with 15 bases between them. Germline V gives CDR1 GTSNPN, CDR2 SVGIG (reference sequence). In DNA form, the CDR3 reads TGTGCCTGGAGAGGAACGAACGGCGGGCAGTACTTC. Translation: CAWRGTNGGQYF.

The chain is built from TRBV6-5 and TRBJ1-1; D is undetermined. The CDR3 is 11 amino acids. V was shortened by 6 bases and J by 7 bases, with 9 bases between the two germline ends. CDR1 and CDR2 (germline): MNHEY, SVGAGI. The CDR3 region is CASRSIGEAFF. The CDR3 nucleotides are TGTGCCAGCAGGAGTATCGGTGAAGCTTTCTTT.

V is TRBV5-1 and J is TRBJ2-7; 8 bases are a match to TRBD1. Germline loops: CDR1 SGHRS, CDR2 YFSETQ. The CDR3 is made up of 13 amino acids. Trimming at V came to 2 bases and at J to 6 bases, leaving 4 bases not matched to a gene. CDR3 protein: CASSFDRGSEQYF. DNA for the CDR3: TGCGCCAGCAGCTTTGACAGGGGAAGCGAGCAGTACTTC.

This clone was observed once. V is TRBV2 and J is TRBJ2-3, with 7 bases matching TRBD1. V dropped 5 bases and J dropped 1; count of bases not matched to a gene: 3. From germline, CDR1 is SNHLY and CDR2 FYNNEI. The CDR3 extends over 14 amino acids. The DNA for the CDR3 is TGTGCCAGCAGTCCCGACAGGGGCACAGATACGCAGTATTTT. Encoded protein: CASSPDRGTDTQYF.

The chain carries TRBV11-1 and TRBJ2-7, with 12 bases lining up with TRBD2. J gave up 3 bases and V 3 bases, and 6 bases lay outside the gene matches. Per the germline V gene, CDR1 is SGHAT and CDR2 is FQDESV (reference sequence). CDR3 length: 16 amino acids. CDR3 sequence reads: CASSFLAGGEFYEQYF. The CDR3 nucleotides read TGTGCCAGCAGCTTTCTAGCGGGGGGGGAATTCTACGAGCAGTACTTC. The full variable domain, rest sourced from reference TRBV11-1 and TRBJ2-7, is EAEVAQSPRYKITEKSQAVAFWCDPISGHATLYWYRQILGQGPELLVQFQDESVVDDSQLPKDRFSAERLKGVDSTLKIQPAELGDSAMYLCASSFLAGGEFYEQYFGPGTRLTVT.

The J gene is TRBJ1-1, the V gene TRBV1. TRBV1 is a documented pseudogene. This CDR3 comprises 12 residues. Here the CDR3 reads CTSSLKNTEAFF. DNA for the CDR3: TGCACCAGCAGCTTAAAGAACACTGAAGCTTTCTTT.

The chain recombines TRBV6-5 with TRBJ2-1, with 7 bases aligning to TRBD2. The CDR3 runs to 15 residues. With 4 bases clipped from V and 3 bases from J, the junction kept 6 bases outside the gene matches. The germline CDR1 and CDR2 sequences are MNHEY and SVGAGI. CDR3 sequence: CASSWAGLDYNEQFF. The CDR3 DNA reads TGTGCCAGCAGTTGGGCCGGACTAGACTACAATGAGCAGTTCTTC.

This chain connects TRBV7-2 to TRBJ2-2; TRBD2 agrees at 11 bases. Per germline, CDR1 SGHTA and CDR2 FQGNSA. Trimming took 2 bases from V and 5 from J; bases not matched to a gene: 4. CDR3 length equals 16 residues. The chain's CDR3 is CASSLTSGGFTGELFF. CDR3 nucleotide sequence: TGTGCCAGCAGCTTAACTAGCGGGGGTTTTACCGGGGAGCTGTTTTTT. Combining the CDR3 with reference TRBV7-2 and TRBJ2-2 gives the whole variable domain GAGVSQSPSNKVTEKGKDVELRCDPISGHTALYWYRQSLGQGLEFLIYFQGNSAPDKSGLPSDRFSAERTGGSVSTLTIQRTQQEDSAVYLCASSLTSGGFTGELFFGEGSRLTVL.

V gene TRBV18 combines with J gene TRBJ1-1, with 10 positions matching TRBD1. CDR3 length: 14 residues. V lost 6 bases, J lost 5 bases, and 6 bases stayed unmatched. CDR1 is KGHSH and CDR2 is LQKENI in the germline V gene. Here the CDR3 reads CASSPDRGRTEAFF. The CDR3 DNA reads TGTGCCAGCTCCCCAGACAGGGGGCGGACTGAAGCTTTCTTT.